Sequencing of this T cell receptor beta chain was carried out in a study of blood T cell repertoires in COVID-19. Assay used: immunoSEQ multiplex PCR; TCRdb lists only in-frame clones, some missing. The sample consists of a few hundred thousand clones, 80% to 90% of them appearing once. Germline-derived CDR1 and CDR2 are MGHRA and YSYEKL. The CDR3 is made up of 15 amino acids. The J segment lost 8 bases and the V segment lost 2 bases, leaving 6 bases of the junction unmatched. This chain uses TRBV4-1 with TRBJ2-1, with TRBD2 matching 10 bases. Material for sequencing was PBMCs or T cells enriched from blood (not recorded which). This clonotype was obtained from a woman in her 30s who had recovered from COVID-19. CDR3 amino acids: CASSQITGTSDEQFF. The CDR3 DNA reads TGCGCCAGCAGCCAAATAACCGGGACTAGCGATGAGCAGTTCTTC.